Listed below are T cell receptor beta chains from one sample, sequenced in a study of cytomegalovirus exposure and HLA in healthy donors. Clones were sequenced by immunoSEQ multiplex PCR, and TCRdb holds only the in-frame ones, with some missing. This sample's table has 31,000 or so clones. Sequenced input: PBMCs. These receptors all come from a female donor in good health and CMV-seronegative. Each CDR3 is given with its conserved first and last residue. A D gene is named only where the DNA matches it firmly. Size tells how often a clone was seen (once, few, many) or the class of an expanded clone, and some rows leave it out.

>TRBJ2-1|NA|TRBV4-2|NA
CASRGAYNEQFF
TGTGCCAGCAGGGGGGCTTACAATGAGCAGTTCTTC
>TRBJ1-1|NA|TRBV4-2|NA
CASGRGTEAFF
TGTGCCAGCGGGCGAGGGACTGAAGCTTTCTTT
>TRBJ1-1|NA|TRBV29-1|NA
CSVEDLGRENTEAFF
TGCAGCGTTGAAGATCTTGGCAGGGAGAACACTGAAGCTTTCTTT
>TRBJ1-4|medium-sized|TRBV7-9|NA
CASSLGGHPFF
TGTGCCAGCAGCTTAGGAGGACATCCGTTTTTT
>TRBJ1-5|NA|TRBV7-2|TRBD1
CASSFDRGSNQPQHF
TGTGCCAGCAGCTTCGACAGGGGAAGCAATCAGCCCCAGCATTTT
>TRBJ2-7|NA|TRBV11-3|NA
CASSLGRADEQYF
TGTGCCAGCAGCTTAGGCAGGGCCGACGAGCAGTACTTC
>TRBJ1-1|NA|TRBV5-1|TRBD1
CASSSNQGAWTEAFF
TGCGCCAGCAGCTCTAATCAGGGGGCGTGGACTGAAGCTTTCTTT
>TRBJ2-3|NA|TRBV19|TRBD1
CASRDRGRADTQYF
TGTGCCAGTAGGGACAGGGGGCGTGCAGATACGCAGTATTTT
>TRBJ2-1|NA|TRBV9|TRBD2
CASSVAGGESYNEQFF
TGTGCCAGCAGCGTAGCGGGGGGGGAGTCCTACAATGAGCAGTTCTTC
>TRBJ2-2|NA|TRBV9|TRBD2
CASSASGGNTGELFF
TGTGCCAGCAGCGCTAGCGGGGGAAACACCGGGGAGCTGTTTTTT
>TRBJ2-7|NA|TRBV7-6|TRBD1
CASSLEGARAYEQYF
TGTGCCAGCAGCTTAGAGGGGGCGAGGGCCTACGAGCAGTACTTC
>TRBJ2-7|NA|TRBV4-1|NA
CASSQADTPYEQYF
TGCGCCAGCAGCCAAGCGGACACCCCGTACGAGCAGTACTTC
>TRBJ1-2|NA|TRBV4-1|NA
CASSTGSQVDYGYTF
TGCGCCAGCAGCACCGGCTCACAGGTTGACTATGGCTACACCTTC
>TRBJ2-7|NA|TRBV5-8|NA
CASWRDPSYEQYF
TGTGCCAGCTGGAGGGACCCCTCCTACGAGCAGTACTTC
>TRBJ2-1|NA|TRBV2|NA
CASGGDERMNNEQFF
TGTGCCAGCGGCGGGGACGAGCGTATGAACAATGAGCAGTTCTTC
>TRBJ2-7|NA|TRBV7-6|TRBD2
CASSLASLPGGGESYEQYF
TGTGCCAGCAGCTTAGCTAGCTTACCTGGGGGAGGGGAGTCCTACGAGCAGTACTTC
>TRBJ1-5|NA|TRBV19|TRBD1
CASSRQGASLSNQPQHF
TGTGCCAGTAGTAGGCAGGGGGCCAGCCTTAGCAATCAGCCCCAGCATTTT